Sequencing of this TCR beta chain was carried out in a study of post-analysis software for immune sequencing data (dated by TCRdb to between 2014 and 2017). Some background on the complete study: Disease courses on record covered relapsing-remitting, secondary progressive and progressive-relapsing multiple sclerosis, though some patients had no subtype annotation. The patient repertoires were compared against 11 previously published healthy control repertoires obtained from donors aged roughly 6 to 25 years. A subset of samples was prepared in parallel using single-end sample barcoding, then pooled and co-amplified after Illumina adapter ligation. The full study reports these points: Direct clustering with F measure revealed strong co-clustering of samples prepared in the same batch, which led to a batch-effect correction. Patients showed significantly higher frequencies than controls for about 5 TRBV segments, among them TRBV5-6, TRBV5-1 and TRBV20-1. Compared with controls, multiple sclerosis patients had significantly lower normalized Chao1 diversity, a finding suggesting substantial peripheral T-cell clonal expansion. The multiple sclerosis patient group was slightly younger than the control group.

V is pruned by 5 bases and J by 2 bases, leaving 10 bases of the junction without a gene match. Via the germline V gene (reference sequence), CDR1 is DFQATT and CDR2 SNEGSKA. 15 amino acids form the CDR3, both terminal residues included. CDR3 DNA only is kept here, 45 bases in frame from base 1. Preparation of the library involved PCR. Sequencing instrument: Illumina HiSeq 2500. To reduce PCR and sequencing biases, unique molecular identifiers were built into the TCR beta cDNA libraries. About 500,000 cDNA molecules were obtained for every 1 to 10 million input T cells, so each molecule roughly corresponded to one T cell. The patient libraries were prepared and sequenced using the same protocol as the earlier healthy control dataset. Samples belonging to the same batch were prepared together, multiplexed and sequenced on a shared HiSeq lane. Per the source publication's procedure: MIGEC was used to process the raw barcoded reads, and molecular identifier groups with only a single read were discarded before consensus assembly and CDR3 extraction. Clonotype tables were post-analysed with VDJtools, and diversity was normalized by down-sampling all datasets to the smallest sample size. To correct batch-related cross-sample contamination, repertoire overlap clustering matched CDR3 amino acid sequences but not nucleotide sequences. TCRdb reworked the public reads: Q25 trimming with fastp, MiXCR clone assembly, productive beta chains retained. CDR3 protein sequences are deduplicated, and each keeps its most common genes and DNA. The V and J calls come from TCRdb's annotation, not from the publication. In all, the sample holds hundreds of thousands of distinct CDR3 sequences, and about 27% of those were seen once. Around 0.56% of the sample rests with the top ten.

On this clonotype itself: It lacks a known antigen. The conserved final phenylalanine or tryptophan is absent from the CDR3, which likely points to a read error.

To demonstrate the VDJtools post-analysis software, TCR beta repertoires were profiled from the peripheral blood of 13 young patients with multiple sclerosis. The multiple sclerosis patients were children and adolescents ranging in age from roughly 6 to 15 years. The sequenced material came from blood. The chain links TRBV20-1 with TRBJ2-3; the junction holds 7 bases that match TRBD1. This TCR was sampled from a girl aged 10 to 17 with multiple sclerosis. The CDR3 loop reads CSAVDPGQNTDTQYV. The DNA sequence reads TGCAGTGCTGTAGACCCGGGACAGAACACAGATACGCAGTATGTT.